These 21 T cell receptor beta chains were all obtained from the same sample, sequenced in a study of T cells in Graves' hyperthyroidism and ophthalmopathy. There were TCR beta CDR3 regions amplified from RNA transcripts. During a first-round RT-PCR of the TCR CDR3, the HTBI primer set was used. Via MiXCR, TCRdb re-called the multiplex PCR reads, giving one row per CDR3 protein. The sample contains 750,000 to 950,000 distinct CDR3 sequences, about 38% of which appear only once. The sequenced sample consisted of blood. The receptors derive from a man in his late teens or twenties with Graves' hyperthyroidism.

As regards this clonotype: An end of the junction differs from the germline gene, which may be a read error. CDR3 in DNA: TGCGCCAGCAGCTCAGGACAGGGGGGAAATGAGCAGTACTTC. It encodes CASSSGQGGNEQYF. V is TRBV7-9 and J is TRBJ2-7; 10 nucleotides line up with TRBD1. Germline V gives CDR1 SEHNR, CDR2 FQNEAQ (reference sequence). This CDR3 contains 14 residues. The variable domain in full, with the rest retrieved from reference TRBV7-9 and TRBJ2-7, is DTGVSQNPRHKITKRGQNVTFRCDPISEHNRLYWYRQTLGQGPEFLTYFQNEAQLEKSRLLSDRFSAERPKGSFSTLEIQRTEQGDSAMYLCASSSGQGGNEQYFGPGTRLTVT.

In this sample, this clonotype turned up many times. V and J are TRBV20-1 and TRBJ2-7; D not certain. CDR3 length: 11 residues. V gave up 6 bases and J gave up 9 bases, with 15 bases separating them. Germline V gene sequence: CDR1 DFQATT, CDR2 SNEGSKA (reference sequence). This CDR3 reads CSAPRTGRQYF. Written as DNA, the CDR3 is TGCAGTGCGCCCAGGACCGGACGGCAGTACTTC.

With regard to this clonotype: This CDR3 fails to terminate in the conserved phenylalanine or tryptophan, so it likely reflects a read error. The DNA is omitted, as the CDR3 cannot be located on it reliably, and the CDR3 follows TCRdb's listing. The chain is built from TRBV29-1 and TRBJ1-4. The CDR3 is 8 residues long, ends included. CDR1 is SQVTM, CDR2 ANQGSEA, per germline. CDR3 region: CSVVDRDY.

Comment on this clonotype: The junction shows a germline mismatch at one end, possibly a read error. CDR3 in amino acids: CVSSQLIKGEQYF. The CDR3 DNA reads TGTGTCAGCAGCCAGCTAATCAAGGGAGAGCAGTACTTC. V and J are TRBV14 and TRBJ2-7, with D unresolved. Germline V lookup: CDR1 SGHDN, CDR2 FVKESK. This CDR3 has 13 amino acids. Using reference TRBV14 and TRBJ2-7 for the parts outside the CDR3, the full variable domain is EAGVTQFPSHSVIEKGQTVTLRCDPISGHDNLYWYRRVMGKEIKFLLHFVKESKQDESGMPNNRFLAERTGGTYSTLKVQPAELEDSGVYFCVSSQLIKGEQYFGPGTRLTVT.

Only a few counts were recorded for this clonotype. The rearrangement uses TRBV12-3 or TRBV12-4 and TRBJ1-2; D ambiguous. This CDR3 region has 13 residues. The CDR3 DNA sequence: TGTGCTAGCGAGGGAGTACTAGGGTATGGCTACACCTTC. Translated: CASEGVLGYGYTF.

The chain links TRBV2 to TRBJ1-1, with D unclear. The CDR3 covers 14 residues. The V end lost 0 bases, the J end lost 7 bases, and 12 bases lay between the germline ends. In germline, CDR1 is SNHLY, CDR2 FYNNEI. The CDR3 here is CASSEAGIFIEAFF. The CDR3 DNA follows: TGTGCCAGCAGTGAAGCGGGGATTTTCATTGAAGCTTTCTTT.

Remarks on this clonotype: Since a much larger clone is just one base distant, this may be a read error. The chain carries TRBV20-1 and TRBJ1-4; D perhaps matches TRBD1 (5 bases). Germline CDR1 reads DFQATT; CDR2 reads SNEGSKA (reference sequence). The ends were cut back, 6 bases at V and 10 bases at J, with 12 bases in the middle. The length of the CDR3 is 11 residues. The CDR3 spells CSAIGGGKLFF. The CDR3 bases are TGCAGTGCAATTGGGGGTGGAAAACTGTTTTTT.

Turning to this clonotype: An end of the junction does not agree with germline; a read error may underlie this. The CDR3 spells CSATGVNTGELSW. The CDR3 DNA follows: TGCAGCGCTACAGGGGTGAACACCGGGGAGCTGTCTTGG. The chain joins TRBV29-1 to TRBJ2-2, with 7 bases lining up with TRBD1. The germline gives CDR1 SQVTM, CDR2 ANQGSEA. The CDR3 sequence is 13 residues long.

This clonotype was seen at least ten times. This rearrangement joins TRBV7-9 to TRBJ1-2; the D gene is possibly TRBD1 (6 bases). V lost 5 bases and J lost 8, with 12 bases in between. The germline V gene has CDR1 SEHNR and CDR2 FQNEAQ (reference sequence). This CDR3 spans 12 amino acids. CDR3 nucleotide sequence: TGTGCCAGCAGCCCAACAGGGTACGGCTACACCTTC. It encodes CASSPTGYGYTF.

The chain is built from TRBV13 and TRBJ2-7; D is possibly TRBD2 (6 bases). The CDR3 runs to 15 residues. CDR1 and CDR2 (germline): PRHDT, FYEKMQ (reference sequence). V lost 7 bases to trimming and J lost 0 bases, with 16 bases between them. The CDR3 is CASTPVGGLSYEQYF. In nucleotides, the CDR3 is TGTGCCAGCACCCCGGTGGGGGGACTCTCCTACGAGCAGTACTTC.

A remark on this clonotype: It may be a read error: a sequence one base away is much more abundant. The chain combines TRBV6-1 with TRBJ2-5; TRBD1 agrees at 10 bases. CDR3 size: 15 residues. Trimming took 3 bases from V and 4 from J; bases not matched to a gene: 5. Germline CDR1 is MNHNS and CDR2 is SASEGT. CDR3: CASSDPGQGVETQYF. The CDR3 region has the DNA TGTGCCAGCAGTGACCCTGGACAGGGGGTAGAGACCCAGTACTTC.

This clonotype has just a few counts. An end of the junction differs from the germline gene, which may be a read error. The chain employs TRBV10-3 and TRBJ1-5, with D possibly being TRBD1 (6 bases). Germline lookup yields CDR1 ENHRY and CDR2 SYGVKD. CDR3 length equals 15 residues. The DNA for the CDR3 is TGTGCCAGCAGTCAAATATCAGGGGGCAATCAGCCCCAGCATTTT. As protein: CASSQISGGNQPQHF.

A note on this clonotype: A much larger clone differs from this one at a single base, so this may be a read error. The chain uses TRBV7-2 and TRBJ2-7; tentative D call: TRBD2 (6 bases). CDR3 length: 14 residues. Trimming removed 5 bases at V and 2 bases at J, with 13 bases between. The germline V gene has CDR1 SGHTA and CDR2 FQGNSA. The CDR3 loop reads CTSSAWDWPYEQYF. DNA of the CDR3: TGTACCAGCAGCGCCTGGGACTGGCCCTACGAGCAGTACTTC.

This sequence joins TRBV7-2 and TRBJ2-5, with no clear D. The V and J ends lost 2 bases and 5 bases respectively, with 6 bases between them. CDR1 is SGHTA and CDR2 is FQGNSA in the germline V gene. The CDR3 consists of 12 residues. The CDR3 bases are TGTGCCAGCAGCTTATTATGGGAGACCCAGTACTTC. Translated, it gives CASSLLWETQYF. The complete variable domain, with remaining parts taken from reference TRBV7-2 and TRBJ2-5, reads GAGVSQSPSNKVTEKGKDVELRCDPISGHTALYWYRQSLGQGLEFLIYFQGNSAPDKSGLPSDRFSAERTGGSVSTLTIQRTQQEDSAVYLCASSLLWETQYFGPGTRLLVL.

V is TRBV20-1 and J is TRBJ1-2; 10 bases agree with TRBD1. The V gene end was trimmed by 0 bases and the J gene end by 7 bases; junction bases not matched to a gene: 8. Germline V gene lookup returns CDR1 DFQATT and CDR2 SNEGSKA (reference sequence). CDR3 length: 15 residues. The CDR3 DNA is TGCAGTGCTAGAGATGGGGACAGGGGAGTAAGTGGCTACACCTTC. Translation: CSARDGDRGVSGYTF.

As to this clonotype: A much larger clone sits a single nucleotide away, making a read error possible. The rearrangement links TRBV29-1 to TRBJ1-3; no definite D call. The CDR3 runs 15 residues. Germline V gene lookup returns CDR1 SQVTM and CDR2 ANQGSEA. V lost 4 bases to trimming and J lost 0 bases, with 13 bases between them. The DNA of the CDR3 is TGCAGCGTTGCCGGAGGCCGCTTCTCTGGAAACACCATATATTTT. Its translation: CSVAGGRFSGNTIYF.

CDR3 residues: CASLGQVDYGYTF. The CDR3 DNA is TGTGCCAGCTTAGGACAGGTAGACTATGGCTACACCTTC. The chain links TRBV10-3 to TRBJ1-2, with 7 bases aligning to TRBD1. The CDR3 is made up of 13 amino acids. V lost 10 bases and J lost 3; bases outside the gene matches: 8. In germline, CDR1 is ENHRY, CDR2 SYGVKD.

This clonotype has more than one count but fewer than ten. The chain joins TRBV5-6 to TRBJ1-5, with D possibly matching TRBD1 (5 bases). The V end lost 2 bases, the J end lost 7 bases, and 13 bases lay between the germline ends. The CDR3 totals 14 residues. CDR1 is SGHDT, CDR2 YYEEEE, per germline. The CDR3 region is CASSLYNQGQPQHF. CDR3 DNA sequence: TGTGCCAGCAGCTTATACAACCAGGGACAGCCCCAGCATTTT. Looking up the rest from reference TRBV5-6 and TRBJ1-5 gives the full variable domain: DAGVTQSPTHLIKTRGQQVTLRCSPKSGHDTVSWYQQALGQGPQFIFQYYEEEERQRGNFPDRFSGHQFPNYSSELNVNALLLGDSALYLCASSLYNQGQPQHFGDGTRLSIL.

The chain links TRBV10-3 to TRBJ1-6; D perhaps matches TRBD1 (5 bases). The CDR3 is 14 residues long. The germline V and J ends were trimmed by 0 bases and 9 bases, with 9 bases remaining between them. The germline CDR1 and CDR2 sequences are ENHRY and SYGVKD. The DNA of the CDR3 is TGTGCCATCAGTGAGTCGACAGAGGGTTCACCCCTCCACTTT. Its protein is CAISESTEGSPLHF.

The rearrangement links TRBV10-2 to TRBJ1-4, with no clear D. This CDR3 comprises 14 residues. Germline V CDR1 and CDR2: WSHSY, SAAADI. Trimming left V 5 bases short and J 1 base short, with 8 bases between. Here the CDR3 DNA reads TGCGCCAGCAGTTGGGAGGTAACTAATGAAAAACTGTTTTTT. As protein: CASSWEVTNEKLFF.

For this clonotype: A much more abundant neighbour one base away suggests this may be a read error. The CDR3 DNA sequence: TGTGCCAGCAGTGAATACTTCGGCAGCTACGGGCAGTACTTC. Protein sequence: CASSEYFGSYGQYF. The chain combines TRBV25-1 with TRBJ2-7; D not resolved. The CDR3 is made up of 14 amino acids. Per germline, CDR1 MGHDK and CDR2 SYGVNS.